This TCR beta chain was documented in a study of regulatory T cells in long-lasting Graves disease (dated by TCRdb to about 2021). For the study in its entirety: Newly diagnosed Graves' disease patients had taken antithyroid drugs for less than 3 months. Patients with persistent Graves' disease were compared with patients with newly diagnosed Graves' disease using TCR sequencing and RNA sequencing of peripheral blood. A total of some 33 samples were covered by TCR sequencing, comprising approximately 13 persistent and approximately 20 newly diagnosed Graves' disease patients. The study was conducted in China and was registered as a clinical trial.

This clonotype was found a few times. Its antigen specificity is not known. The record has no base qualities; no much larger clone is one base away. Trimming takes 0 bases from V and 5 bases from J, and the germline ends sit 12 bases apart. CDR1 and CDR2 are drawn from the germline V gene (reference sequence): GTSNPN, SVGIG. Spanning cysteine to phenylalanine, the CDR3 consists of 14 amino acids. The kept DNA is CDR3 alone, 42 bases in frame from the first base. What the research found in general, with its limitations: Preferential use of TRBV28, TRBJ1-2 and TRBJ2-5 was observed in persistent disease, whereas TRBV20-1 and TRBJ2-1 were favored in newly diagnosed disease. Only the TCR beta chain was sequenced and analyzed. The authors acknowledged the small sample size as a limitation that may reduce accuracy. Only peripheral blood was studied, because thyroid tissue, the primary lesion, was inaccessible. Persistent Graves' disease patients showed lower TCR Shannon entropy and fewer highly expanded clones than newly diagnosed patients, suggesting clonal expansion. Persistent patients shared more public clonotypes among themselves (over 2,500) than newly diagnosed patients did (over 950).

The sample's time point label, in plain terms: newly diagnosed GD, antithyroid drugs for less than 3 months. For both TCR sequencing and RNA sequencing, RNA was extracted from PBMCs using TRIzol. The diagnosis of Graves' disease followed American Thyroid Association guidelines. The patients came from an endocrinology department in Xi'an, China. Each patient gave approximately 10 milliliters of peripheral blood, collected in an EDTA anticoagulant tube. Ficoll Paque Plus density gradient separation was used to isolate PBMCs, and no further T cell sorting was performed. An Agilent 2100 Bioanalyzer and agarose gel were used to check RNA quality, while a NanoDrop 2000 measured RNA concentration. Preparation of the library involved multiplex PCR. Instrument used: Illumina HiSeq 4000. CDR3 regions were amplified by Arm-PCR with iRepertoire HTBI primers to construct TCR beta libraries. Before sequencing, the PCR products underwent gel purification. Per the authors' processing: Across samples, 60 to 75 TRBV and 13 to 15 TRBJ segments were identified and used for gene usage analysis of CDR3 amino acid clonotypes. COPE and FqMerger were used to merge the filtered high-quality paired reads into contigs. BLAST was used to align contigs to the IMGT TRBV, TRBD and TRBJ reference genes, and CDR3 was defined following IMGT. Clonotypes above 0.1% frequency were classified as highly expanded clones. Repertoire diversity was measured by Shannon entropy, and V-J evenness by the Gini coefficient. A clonotype was considered public if more than one individual shared it. TCRdb applied fastp at Q25 and MiXCR to the public reads, then kept only in-frame beta chains. Every entry covers one CDR3 protein and lists the most common genes and DNA from its rows. The V and J calls and clone size come from TCRdb's table, not from the authors' own analysis. Across this sample there are some 220,000 distinct CDR3 sequences, with roughly 19% seen only once. The leading ten clones occupy about 12% of the sample.

The sample was also linked to a second study, of T cells in Graves' hyperthyroidism and ophthalmopathy. As noted in the second study: Stable Graves' hyperthyroidism was defined as no progression to ophthalmopathy during 18 months of follow-up. Hyperthyroidism patients were newly diagnosed, had a disease duration of under 2 months, and were aged 18 to 65 years. Exclusion was applied to patients with uncontrolled infections, other autoimmune diseases, pregnancy or lactation. Clinical symptoms, serum thyroxine and TRAb, thyroid ultrasound, and orbital computed tomography formed the basis for the diagnoses. The first round of RT-PCR for the TCR CDR3 was performed with the HTBI primer set and the Qiagen OneStep RT-PCR kit. Most expanded thyroid clonotypes (frequency above 0.001) were also detected in blood, suggesting blood repertoires may reflect thyroid immune responses. Ophthalmopathy was separated from stable hyperthyroidism by a 13 V-J signature model, with around 90% sensitivity and 81% to 82% specificity obtained in cross-validation and 80%/75% obtained in testing. During validation, the model predicted progression to ophthalmopathy a median of about 5.9 months ahead of onset, with more than 60% sensitivity and 72% to 80% specificity. To identify TCR V-J signatures that set the groups apart, the researchers used a discovery cohort of 100 or so patients, made up of 40 to 45 with Graves' ophthalmopathy and 55 to 65 with stable Graves' hyperthyroidism. An independent validation cohort of around 19 hyperthyroidism patients and 17 patients who later progressed to ophthalmopathy tested prospective prediction of ophthalmopathy. The approximately 90 discovery patients were randomly split 7:3 into training and test sets. In about 6 Graves' hyperthyroidism patients, the study also compared T-cell repertoires from thyroid tissue with T-cell repertoires from blood. Once sampling was done, hyperthyroidism patients were given methimazole at a starting dose of 30 mg daily, whereas ophthalmopathy patients were given high-dose intravenous methylprednisolone. Libraries were constructed in a second round of multiplex PCR, after which size selection and purification were performed. The libraries were sequenced on an Illumina HiSeq2000 using paired-end 100 bp reads. SOAPnuke was used to process the raw data, with reads discarded if the reads contained adapters or uncalled bases, had a mean Phred below 15, or lacked an exact constant-primer or identifier match. High-quality paired reads were merged with COPE v1.2.5, and unique nucleotide sequences were defined as clonotypes. MiTCR v1.1 was used to align clonotypes to the IMGT TRBV, TRBD and TRBJ reference segments. Only V-J combinations with frequency above 0.0001, covering about 99% of repertoires, were analysed. A TCS score was defined as the ratio between F50 (clonal expansion) and ExV (chaos), using BLOSUM62-based TCRdist between CDR3 peptides within each V-J. Welch's t-statistics and random forest reduced approximately 520 V-J features to about 13, which were used in a naive Bayes classifier (R e1071). No statistical method was used to set the sample size in advance, and investigators knew the group allocation. TCR Vbeta CDR3 sequencing of around 130 peripheral blood samples (roughly 41 ophthalmopathy, 75 or so hyperthyroidism and about 17 progressor patients) is reported in the paper.

The chain is encoded by TRBV30 joined to TRBJ2-3, and the D gene may be TRBD1, 6 bases matching. Sequenced here: peripheral blood mononuclear cells (PBMCs), sampled at new diagnosis, from a patient treated with antithyroid drugs. This TCR came from a woman in her twenties or thirties with Graves disease. Donor details come from another sample of the same person, matched by shared clones. The sequence in DNA is TGTGCCTGGAGTGTCCCCAACAGGGTAGATACGCAGTATTTT. This sequence encodes CAWSVPNRVDTQYF.